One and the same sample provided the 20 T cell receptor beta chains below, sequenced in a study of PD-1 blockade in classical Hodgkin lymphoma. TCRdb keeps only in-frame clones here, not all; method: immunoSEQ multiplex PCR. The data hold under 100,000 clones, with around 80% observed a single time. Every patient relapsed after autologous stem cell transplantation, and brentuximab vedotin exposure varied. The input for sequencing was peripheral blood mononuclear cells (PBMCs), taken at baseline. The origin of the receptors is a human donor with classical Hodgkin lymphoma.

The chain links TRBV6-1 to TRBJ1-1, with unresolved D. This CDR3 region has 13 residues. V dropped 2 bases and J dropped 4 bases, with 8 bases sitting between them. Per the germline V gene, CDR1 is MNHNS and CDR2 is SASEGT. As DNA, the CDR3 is TGTGCCAGCAGTGAAAGGGCCGCCACTGAAGCTTTCTTT. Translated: CASSERAATEAFF.

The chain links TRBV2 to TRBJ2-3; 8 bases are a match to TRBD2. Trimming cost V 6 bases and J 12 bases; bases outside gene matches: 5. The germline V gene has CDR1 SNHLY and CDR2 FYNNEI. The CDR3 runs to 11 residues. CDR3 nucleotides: TGTGCCAGCAGGTTTGGACTAGCACAGTATTTT. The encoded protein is CASRFGLAQYF.

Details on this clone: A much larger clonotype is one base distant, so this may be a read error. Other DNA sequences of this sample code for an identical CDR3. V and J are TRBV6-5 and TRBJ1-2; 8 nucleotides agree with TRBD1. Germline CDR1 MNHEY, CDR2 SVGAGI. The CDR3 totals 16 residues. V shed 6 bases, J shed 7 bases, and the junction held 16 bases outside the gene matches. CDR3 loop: CASSYGATGEYRGYTF. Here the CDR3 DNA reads TGTGCCAGCAGCTACGGGGCGACAGGGGAATACCGTGGCTACACCTTC.

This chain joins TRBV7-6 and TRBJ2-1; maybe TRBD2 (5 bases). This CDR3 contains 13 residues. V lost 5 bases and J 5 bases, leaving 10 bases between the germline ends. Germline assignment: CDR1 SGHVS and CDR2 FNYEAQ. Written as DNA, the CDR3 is TGTGCCAGCAGCGCGGACTCTAACAATGAGCAGTTCTTC. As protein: CASSADSNNEQFF.

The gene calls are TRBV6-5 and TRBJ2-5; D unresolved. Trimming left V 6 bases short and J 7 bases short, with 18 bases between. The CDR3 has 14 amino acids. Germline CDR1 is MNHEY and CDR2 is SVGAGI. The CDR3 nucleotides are TGTGCCAGCAGCTCCGGACGGCCGCCTGCGACCCAGTACTTC. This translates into CASSSGRPPATQYF.

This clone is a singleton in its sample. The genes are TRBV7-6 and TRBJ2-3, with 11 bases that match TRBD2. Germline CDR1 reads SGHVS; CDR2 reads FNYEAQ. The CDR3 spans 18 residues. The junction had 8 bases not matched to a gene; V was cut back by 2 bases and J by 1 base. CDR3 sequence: CASSLTPTSGGRTDTQYF. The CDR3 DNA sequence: TGTGCCAGCAGCTTAACCCCTACTAGCGGGGGCCGCACAGATACGCAGTATTTT.

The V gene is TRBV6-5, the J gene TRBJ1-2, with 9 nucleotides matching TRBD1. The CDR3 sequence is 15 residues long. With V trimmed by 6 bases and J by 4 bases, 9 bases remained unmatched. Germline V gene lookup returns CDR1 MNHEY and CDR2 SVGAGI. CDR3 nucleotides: TGTGCCAGCAGATCCACAGGGGGCGCGGGCTATGGCTACACCTTC. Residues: CASRSTGGAGYGYTF.

The CDR3 sequence is CASSPRAGGTEAFF. For the CDR3, the DNA is TGTGCCAGCAGCCCCCGGGCCGGGGGCACTGAAGCTTTCTTT. The V call is TRBV14, the J call TRBJ1-1, with D tentatively TRBD1 (5 bases). Germline CDR1 is SGHDN and CDR2 is FVKESK. Deletions cut 4 bases from V and 4 bases from J, with 13 bases between. The CDR3 has 14 amino acids.

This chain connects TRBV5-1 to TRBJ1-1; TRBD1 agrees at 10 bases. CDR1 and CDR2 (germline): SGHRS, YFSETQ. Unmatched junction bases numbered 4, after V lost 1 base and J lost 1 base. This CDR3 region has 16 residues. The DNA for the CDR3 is TGCGCCAGCAGCTTGATGGGACAGGGGCAGAACACTGAAGCTTTCTTT. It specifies CASSLMGQGQNTEAFF.

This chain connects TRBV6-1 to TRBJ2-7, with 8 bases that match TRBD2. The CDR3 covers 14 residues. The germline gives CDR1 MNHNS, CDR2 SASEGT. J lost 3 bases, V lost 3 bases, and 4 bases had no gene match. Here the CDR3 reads CASSDGGRYYEQYF. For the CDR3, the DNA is TGTGCCAGCAGTGACGGCGGGAGGTACTACGAGCAGTACTTC.

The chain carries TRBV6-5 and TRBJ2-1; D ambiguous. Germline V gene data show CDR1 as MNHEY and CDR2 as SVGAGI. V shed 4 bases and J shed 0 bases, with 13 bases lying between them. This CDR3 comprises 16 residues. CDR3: CASSSARSSSYNEQFF. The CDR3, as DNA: TGTGCCAGCAGTTCCGCCAGATCTAGCTCCTACAATGAGCAGTTCTTC.

The CDR3 reads CASSRGQGSYNEQFF. CDR3 nucleotide sequence: TGTGCCAGCAGCCGGGGACAGGGTTCCTACAATGAGCAGTTCTTC. The V gene is TRBV11-3, the J gene TRBJ2-1; 9 positions agree with TRBD1. Germline CDR1 is SGHNT and CDR2 is YENEEA. The CDR3 has 15 residues. V was clipped by 5 bases and J by 1 base; unmatched bases: 3.

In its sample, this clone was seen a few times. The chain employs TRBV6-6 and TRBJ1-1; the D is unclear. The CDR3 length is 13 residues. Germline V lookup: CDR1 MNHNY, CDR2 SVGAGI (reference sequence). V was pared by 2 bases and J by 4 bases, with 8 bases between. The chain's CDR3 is CASSYEGGTEAFF. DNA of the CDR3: TGTGCCAGCAGTTACGAGGGTGGCACTGAAGCTTTCTTT.

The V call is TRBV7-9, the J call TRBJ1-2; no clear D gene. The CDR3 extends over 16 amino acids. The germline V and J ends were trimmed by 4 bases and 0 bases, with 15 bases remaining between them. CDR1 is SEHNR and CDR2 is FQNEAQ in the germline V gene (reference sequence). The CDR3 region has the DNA TGTGCCAGCAGCTCCCCTGAGGCGGATACTAACTATGGCTACACCTTC. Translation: CASSSPEADTNYGYTF.

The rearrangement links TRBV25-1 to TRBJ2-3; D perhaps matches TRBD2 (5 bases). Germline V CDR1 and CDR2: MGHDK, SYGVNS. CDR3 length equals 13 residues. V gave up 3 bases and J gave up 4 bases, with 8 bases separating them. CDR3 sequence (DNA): TGTGCCAGCAGTGACCCACTAGCAGATACGCAGTATTTT. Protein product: CASSDPLADTQYF. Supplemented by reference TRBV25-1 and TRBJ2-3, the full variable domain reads EADIYQTPRYLVIGTGKKITLECSQTMGHDKMYWYQQDPGMELHLIHYSYGVNSTEKGDLSSESTVSRIRTEHFPLTLESARPSHTSQYLCASSDPLADTQYFGPGTRLTVL.

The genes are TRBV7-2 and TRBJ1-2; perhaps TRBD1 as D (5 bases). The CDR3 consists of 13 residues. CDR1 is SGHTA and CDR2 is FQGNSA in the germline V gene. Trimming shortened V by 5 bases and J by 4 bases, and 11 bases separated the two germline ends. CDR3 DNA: TGTGCCAGCAGCCCCGGACACGGCTATGGCTACACCTTC. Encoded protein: CASSPGHGYGYTF. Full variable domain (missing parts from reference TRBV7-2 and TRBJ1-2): GAGVSQSPSNKVTEKGKDVELRCDPISGHTALYWYRQSLGQGLEFLIYFQGNSAPDKSGLPSDRFSAERTGGSVSTLTIQRTQQEDSAVYLCASSPGHGYGYTFGSGTRLTVV.

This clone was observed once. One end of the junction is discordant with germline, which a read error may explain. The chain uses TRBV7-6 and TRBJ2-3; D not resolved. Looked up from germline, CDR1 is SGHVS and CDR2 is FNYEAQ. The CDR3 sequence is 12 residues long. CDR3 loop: CASSLGESIPIF. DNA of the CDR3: TGTGCCAGCAGCTTAGGAGAGTCGATACCGATTTTT.

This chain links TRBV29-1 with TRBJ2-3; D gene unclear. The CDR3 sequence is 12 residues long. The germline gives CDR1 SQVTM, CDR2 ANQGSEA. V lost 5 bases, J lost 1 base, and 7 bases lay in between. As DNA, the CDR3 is TGCAGCGTTAGTGGAGGCACAGATACGCAGTATTTT. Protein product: CSVSGGTDTQYF.

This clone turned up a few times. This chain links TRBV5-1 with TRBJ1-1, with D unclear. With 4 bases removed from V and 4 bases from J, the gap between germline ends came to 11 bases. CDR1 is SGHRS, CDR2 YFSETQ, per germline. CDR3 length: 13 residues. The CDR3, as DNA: TGCGCCAGCAGCCCGTTGGGTATCACTGAAGCTTTCTTT. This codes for CASSPLGITEAFF. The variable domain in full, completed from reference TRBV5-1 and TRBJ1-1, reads KAGVTQTPRYLIKTRGQQVTLSCSPISGHRSVSWYQQTPGQGLQFLFEYFSETQRNKGNFPGRFSGRQFSNSRSEMNVSTLELGDSALYLCASSPLGITEAFFGQGTRLTVV.

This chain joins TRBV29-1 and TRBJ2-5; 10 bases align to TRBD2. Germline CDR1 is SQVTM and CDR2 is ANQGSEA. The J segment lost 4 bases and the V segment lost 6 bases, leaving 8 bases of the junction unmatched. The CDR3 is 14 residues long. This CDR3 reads CSVGKRLAGETQYF. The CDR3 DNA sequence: TGCAGCGTGGGTAAACGACTAGCGGGAGAGACCCAGTACTTC. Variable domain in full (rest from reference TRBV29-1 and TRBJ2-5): SAVISQKPSRDICQRGTSLTIQCQVDSQVTMMFWYRQQPGQSLTLIATANQGSEATYESGFVIDKFPISRPNLTFSTLTVSNMSPEDSSIYLCSVGKRLAGETQYFGPGTRLLVL.